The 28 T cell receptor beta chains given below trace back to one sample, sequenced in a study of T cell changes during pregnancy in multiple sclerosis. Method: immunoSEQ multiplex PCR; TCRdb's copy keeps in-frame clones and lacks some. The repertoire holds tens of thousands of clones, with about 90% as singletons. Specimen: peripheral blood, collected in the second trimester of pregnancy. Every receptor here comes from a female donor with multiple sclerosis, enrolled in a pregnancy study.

The CDR3 DNA follows: TGTGCCTGGAGTGGAGGGGGTCTGTACACCTTC. Protein product: CAWSGGGLYTF. The V gene is TRBV30, the J gene TRBJ1-2; tentatively, D is TRBD1 (6 bases). The CDR3 covers 11 residues. Germline assignment: CDR1 GTSNPN and CDR2 SVGIG (reference sequence). The ends were cut back, 1 base at V and 11 bases at J, with 11 bases in the middle.

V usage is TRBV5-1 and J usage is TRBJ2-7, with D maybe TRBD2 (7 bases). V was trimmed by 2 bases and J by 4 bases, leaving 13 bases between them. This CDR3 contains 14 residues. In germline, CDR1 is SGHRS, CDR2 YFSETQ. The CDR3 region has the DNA TGCGCCAGCAGCTTCCGCGGGGGCGAATACGAGCAGTACTTC. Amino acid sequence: CASSFRGGEYEQYF.

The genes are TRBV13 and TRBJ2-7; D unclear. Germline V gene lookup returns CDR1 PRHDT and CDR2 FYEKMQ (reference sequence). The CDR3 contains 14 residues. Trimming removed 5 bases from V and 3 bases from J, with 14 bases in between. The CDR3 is CASSPRSADYEQYF. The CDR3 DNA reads TGTGCCAGCAGCCCCCGATCGGCGGACTACGAGCAGTACTTC.

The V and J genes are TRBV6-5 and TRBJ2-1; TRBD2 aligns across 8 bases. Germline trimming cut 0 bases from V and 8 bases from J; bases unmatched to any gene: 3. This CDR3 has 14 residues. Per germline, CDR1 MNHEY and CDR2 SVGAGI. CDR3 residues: CASSYSLAVHEQFF. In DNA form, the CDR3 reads TGTGCCAGCAGTTACTCACTAGCGGTGCATGAGCAGTTCTTC.

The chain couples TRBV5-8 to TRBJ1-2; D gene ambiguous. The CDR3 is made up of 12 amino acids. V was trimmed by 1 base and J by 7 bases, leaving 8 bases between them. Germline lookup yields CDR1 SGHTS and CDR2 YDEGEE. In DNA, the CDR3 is TGTGCCAGCAGCTTGAATCCTCTTGGCTACACCTTC. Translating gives CASSLNPLGYTF.

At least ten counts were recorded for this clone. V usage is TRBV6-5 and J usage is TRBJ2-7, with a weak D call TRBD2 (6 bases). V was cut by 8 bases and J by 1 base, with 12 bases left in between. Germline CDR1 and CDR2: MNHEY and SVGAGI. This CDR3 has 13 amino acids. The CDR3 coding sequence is TGTGCCAGCTCGGGACTTGCATCCTACGAGCAGTACTTC. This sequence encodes CASSGLASYEQYF.

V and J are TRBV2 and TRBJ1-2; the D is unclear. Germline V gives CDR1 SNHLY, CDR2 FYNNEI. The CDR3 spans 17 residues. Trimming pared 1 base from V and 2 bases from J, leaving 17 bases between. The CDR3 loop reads CASSEGRPVISNYGYTF. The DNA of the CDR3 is TGTGCCAGCAGTGAAGGGAGGCCAGTGATCTCGAACTATGGCTACACCTTC.

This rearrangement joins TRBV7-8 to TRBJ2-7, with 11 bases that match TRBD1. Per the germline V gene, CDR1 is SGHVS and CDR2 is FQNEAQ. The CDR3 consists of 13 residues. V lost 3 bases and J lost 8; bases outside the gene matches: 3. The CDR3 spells CASSLGTGGKQYF. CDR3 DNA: TGTGCCAGCAGCTTGGGGACAGGGGGTAAGCAGTACTTC.

DNA of the CDR3: TGTGCCTCTCGACTTCCGTATGGCTACACCTTC. Translation gives CASRLPYGYTF. This chain joins TRBV7-2 and TRBJ1-2; D is undetermined. V lost 11 bases and J 5 bases, leaving 12 bases between the germline ends. CDR1 is SGHTA and CDR2 is FQGNSA in the germline V gene. There are 11 residues in the CDR3.

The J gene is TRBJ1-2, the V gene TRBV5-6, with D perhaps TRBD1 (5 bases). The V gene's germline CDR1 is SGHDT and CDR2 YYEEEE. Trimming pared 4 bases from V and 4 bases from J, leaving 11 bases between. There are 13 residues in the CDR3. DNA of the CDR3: TGTGCCAGCAGCCCCAGGGTTGCCTATGGCTACACCTTC. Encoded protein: CASSPRVAYGYTF.

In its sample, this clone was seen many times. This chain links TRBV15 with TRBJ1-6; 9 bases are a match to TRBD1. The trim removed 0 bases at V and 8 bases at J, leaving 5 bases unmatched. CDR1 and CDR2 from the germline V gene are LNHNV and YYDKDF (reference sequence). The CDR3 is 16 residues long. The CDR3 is CATSRDPGQGYSPLHF. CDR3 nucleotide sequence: TGTGCCACCAGCAGAGATCCGGGACAGGGATATTCACCCCTCCACTTT. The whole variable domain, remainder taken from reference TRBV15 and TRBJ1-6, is DAMVIQNPRYQVTQFGKPVTLSCSQTLNHNVMYWYQQKSSQAPKLLFHYYDKDFNNEADTPDNFQSRRPNTSFCFLDIRSPGLGDTAMYLCATSRDPGQGYSPLHFGNGTRLTVT.

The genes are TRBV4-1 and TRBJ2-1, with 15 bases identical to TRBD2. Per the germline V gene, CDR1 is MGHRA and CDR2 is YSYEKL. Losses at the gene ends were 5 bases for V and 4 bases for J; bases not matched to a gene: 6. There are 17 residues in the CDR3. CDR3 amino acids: CASSYGTSGGSYNEQFF. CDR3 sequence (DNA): TGCGCCAGCAGCTATGGGACTAGCGGGGGGTCATACAATGAGCAGTTCTTC.

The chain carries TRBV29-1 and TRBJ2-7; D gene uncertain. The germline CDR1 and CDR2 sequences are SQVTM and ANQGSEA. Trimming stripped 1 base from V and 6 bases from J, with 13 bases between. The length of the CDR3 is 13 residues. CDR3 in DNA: TGCAGCGTTGAAGTCGCCGGGTTGGCCGAGCAGTACTTC. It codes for CSVEVAGLAEQYF.

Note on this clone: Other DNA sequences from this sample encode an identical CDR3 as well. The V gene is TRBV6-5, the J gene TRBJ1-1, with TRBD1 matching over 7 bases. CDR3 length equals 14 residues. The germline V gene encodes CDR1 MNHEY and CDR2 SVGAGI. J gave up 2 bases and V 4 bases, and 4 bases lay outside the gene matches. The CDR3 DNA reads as TGTGCCAGCAGTTTCGGACAGGTCAACACTGAAGCTTTCTTT. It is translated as CASSFGQVNTEAFF.

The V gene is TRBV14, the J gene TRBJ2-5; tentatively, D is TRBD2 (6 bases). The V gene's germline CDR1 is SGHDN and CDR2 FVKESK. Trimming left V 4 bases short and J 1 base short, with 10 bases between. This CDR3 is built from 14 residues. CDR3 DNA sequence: TGTGCCAGCAGCCCGGGACTCCCCCAAGAGACCCAGTACTTC. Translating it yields CASSPGLPQETQYF.

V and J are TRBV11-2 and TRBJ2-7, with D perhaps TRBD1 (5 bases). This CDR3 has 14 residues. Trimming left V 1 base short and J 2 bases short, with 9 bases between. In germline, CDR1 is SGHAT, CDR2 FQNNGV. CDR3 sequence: CASSLGTGTYEQYF. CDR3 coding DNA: TGTGCCAGCAGCTTAGGAACAGGTACCTACGAGCAGTACTTC.

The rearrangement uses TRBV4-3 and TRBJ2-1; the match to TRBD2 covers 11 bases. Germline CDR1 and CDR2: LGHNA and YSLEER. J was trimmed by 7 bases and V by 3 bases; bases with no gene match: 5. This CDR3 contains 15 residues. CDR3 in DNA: TGCGCCAGCAGCCAGCTAGCGGGGGGTATAAATGAGCAGTTCTTC. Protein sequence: CASSQLAGGINEQFF.

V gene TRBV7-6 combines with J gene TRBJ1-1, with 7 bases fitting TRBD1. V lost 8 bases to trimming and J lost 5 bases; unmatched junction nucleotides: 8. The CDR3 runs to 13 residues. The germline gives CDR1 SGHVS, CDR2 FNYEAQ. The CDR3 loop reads CASALQGLTEAFF. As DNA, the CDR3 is TGTGCCAGCGCCTTACAGGGGCTGACTGAAGCTTTCTTT.

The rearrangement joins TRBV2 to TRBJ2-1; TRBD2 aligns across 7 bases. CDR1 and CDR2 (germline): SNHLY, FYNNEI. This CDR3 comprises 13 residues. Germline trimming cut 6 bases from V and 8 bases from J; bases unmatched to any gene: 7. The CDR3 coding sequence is TGTGCCAGCAGGAGAGCGGGGCAGGATGAGCAGTTCTTC. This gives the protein CASRRAGQDEQFF.

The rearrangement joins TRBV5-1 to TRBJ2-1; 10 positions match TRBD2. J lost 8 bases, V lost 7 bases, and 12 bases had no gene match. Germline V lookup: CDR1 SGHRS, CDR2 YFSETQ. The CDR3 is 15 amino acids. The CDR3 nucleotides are TGCGCCAGCCGTATAGCGGGGGGATGGGCGCATGAGCAGTTCTTC. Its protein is CASRIAGGWAHEQFF.

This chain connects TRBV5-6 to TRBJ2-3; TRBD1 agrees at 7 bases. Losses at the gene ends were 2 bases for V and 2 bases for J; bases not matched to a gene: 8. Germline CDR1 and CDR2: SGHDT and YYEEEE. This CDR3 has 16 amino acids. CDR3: CASSLRQGFPTDTQYF. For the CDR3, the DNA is TGTGCCAGCAGCTTAAGACAGGGCTTTCCCACAGATACGCAGTATTTT.

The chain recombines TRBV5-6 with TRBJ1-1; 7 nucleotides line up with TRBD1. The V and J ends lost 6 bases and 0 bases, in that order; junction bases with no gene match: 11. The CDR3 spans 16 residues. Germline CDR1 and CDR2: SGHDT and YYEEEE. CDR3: CASNRDRLSLNTEAFF. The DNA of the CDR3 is TGTGCCAGCAACCGGGACAGACTAAGTTTGAACACTGAAGCTTTCTTT.

CDR3 region: CASSTSGGGETQYF. For the CDR3, the DNA is TGTGCCAGCAGCACTAGCGGGGGTGGGGAGACCCAGTACTTC. The rearrangement links TRBV7-9 to TRBJ2-5; 11 nucleotides align to TRBD2. The CDR3 has 14 amino acids. In germline, CDR1 is SEHNR, CDR2 FQNEAQ (reference sequence). V lost 5 bases to trimming and J lost 5 bases; unmatched junction nucleotides: 4.

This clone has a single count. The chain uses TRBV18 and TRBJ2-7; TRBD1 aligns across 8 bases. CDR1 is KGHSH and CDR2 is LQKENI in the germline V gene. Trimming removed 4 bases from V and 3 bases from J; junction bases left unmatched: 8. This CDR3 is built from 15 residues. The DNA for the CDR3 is TGTGCCAGCTCACGCGACAGGGGCAGGAGCTACGAGCAGTACTTC. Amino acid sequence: CASSRDRGRSYEQYF.

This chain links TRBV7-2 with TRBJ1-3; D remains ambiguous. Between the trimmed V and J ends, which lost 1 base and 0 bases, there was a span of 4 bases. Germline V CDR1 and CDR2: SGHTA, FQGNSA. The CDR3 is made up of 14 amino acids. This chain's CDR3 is CASSLGLSGNTIYF. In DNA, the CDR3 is TGTGCCAGCAGCTTAGGACTCTCTGGAAACACCATATATTTT. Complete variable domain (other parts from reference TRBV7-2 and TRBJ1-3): GAGVSQSPSNKVTEKGKDVELRCDPISGHTALYWYRQSLGQGLEFLIYFQGNSAPDKSGLPSDRFSAERTGGSVSTLTIQRTQQEDSAVYLCASSLGLSGNTIYFGEGSWLTVV.

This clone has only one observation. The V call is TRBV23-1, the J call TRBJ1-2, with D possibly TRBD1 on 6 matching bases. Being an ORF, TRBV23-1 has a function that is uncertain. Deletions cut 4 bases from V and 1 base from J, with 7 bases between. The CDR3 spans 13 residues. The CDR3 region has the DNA TGCGCCAGCAGTCCGGGACATAACTATGGCTACACCTTC. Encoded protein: CASSPGHNYGYTF.

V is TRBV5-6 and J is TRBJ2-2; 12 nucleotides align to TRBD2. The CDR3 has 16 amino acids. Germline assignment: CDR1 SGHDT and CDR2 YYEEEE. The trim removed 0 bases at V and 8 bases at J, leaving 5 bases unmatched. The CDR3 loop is CASSLAGLAGAGELFF. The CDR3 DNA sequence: TGTGCCAGCAGCTTGGCGGGACTAGCGGGCGCAGGGGAGCTGTTTTTT.

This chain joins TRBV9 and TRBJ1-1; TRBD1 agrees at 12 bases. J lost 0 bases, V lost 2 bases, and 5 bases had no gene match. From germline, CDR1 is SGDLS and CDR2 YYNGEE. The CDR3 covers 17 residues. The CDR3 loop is CASSVGDRGRVNTEAFF. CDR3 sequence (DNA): TGTGCCAGCAGCGTGGGGGACAGGGGGCGAGTGAACACTGAAGCTTTCTTT.